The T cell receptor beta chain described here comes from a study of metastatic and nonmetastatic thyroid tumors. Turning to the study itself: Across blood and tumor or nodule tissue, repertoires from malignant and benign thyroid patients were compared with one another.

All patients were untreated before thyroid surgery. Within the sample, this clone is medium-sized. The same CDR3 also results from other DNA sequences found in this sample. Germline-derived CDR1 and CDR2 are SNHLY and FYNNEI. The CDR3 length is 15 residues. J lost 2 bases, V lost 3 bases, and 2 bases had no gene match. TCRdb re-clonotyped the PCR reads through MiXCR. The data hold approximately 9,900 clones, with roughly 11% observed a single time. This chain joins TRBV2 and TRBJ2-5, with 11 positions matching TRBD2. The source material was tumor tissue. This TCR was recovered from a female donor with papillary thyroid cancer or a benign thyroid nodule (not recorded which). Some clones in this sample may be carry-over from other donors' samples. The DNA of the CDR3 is TGTGCCAGCAGTGATAGCGGGGGGGGACAAGAGACCCAGTACTTC. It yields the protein CASSDSGGGQETQYF.